Below are 25 T cell receptor beta chains sequenced from a single sample in a study of regulatory T cells in long-lasting Graves disease. Time point reported: newly diagnosed GD, antithyroid drugs for less than 3 months. Generation of the TCR library employed RNA extracted from PBMCs. CDR3-region Arm-PCR and iRepertoire HTBI primers produced the TCR beta libraries. TCRdb re-called the multiplex PCR reads through MiXCR, storing one row per CDR3 protein. The sample shows approximately 480,000 distinct CDR3 sequences, about 17% of them seen only once. These records were also assigned to another study, of T cells in Graves' hyperthyroidism and ophthalmopathy.

Here the sequenced sample was peripheral blood mononuclear cells (PBMCs), taken at new diagnosis, from a patient treated with antithyroid drugs. Receptors originate from a man in his forties with Graves disease.

This clonotype was counted many times. The genes are TRBV20-1 and TRBJ2-7, with 11 bases that match TRBD2. The J segment lost 4 bases and the V segment lost 3 bases, leaving 14 bases of the junction unmatched. This CDR3 region has 17 residues. CDR1 DFQATT and CDR2 SNEGSKA come from the germline V gene (reference sequence). Here the CDR3 DNA reads TGCAGTGCTAGGGGTGGGCTAGCGGGAGGTATAGTGTACGAGCAGTACTTC. This codes for CSARGGLAGGIVYEQYF.

This clonotype was found many times. J is TRBJ2-1 and V is TRBV7-2; a possible D gene is TRBD2 (5 bases). With 1 base removed from V and 4 bases from J, the gap between germline ends came to 14 bases. CDR3 length: 16 amino acids. CDR1 SGHTA and CDR2 FQGNSA come from the germline V gene. CDR3 residues: CASSLGRADLYNEQFF. CDR3 DNA: TGTGCCAGCAGCTTAGGGCGAGCGGACCTTTACAATGAGCAGTTCTTC.

In this sample, this clonotype turned up many times. V gene TRBV3-1 combines with J gene TRBJ2-7, with a weak D call TRBD1 (5 bases). V was trimmed by 0 bases and J by 7 bases, leaving 19 bases between them. The CDR3 contains 16 residues. Germline V gives CDR1 LGHDT, CDR2 YNNKEL (reference sequence). The CDR3 DNA is TGTGCCAGCAGCCAAGAACGCAGGACAACCCAGGGTGAGCAGTACTTC. It specifies CASSQERRTTQGEQYF.

Ten or more counts support this clonotype. The chain carries TRBV20-1 and TRBJ2-7; D not certain. The V end was cut by 3 bases, the J end by 4 bases, with 19 bases between. The CDR3 has 15 amino acids. Germline values: CDR1 DFQATT, CDR2 SNEGSKA (reference sequence). The CDR3 spells CSARPAITIGYEQYF. CDR3 sequence (DNA): TGCAGTGCTAGGCCCGCCATTACAATAGGGTACGAGCAGTACTTC.

This clonotype was observed at least ten times. This chain uses TRBV5-5 with TRBJ2-5; tentative D call: TRBD2 (5 bases). The V and J ends lost 4 bases and 4 bases respectively, with 11 bases between them. The CDR3 consists of 13 residues. Per germline, CDR1 SGHKS and CDR2 YYEKEE (reference sequence). The CDR3 spells CASSPLGVETQYF. DNA of the CDR3: TGTGCCAGCAGCCCCCTCGGGGTAGAGACCCAGTACTTC.

This clonotype was found many times. This chain's CDR3 is CASSSLQGAGETQYF. The CDR3 nucleotides read TGTGCCAGCAGCTCTCTACAGGGGGCCGGGGAGACCCAGTACTTC. This chain connects TRBV11-2 to TRBJ2-5, with TRBD1 identical over 9 bases. V trimming: 4 bases; J trimming: 5 bases; junction bases outside the gene matches: 8. Germline CDR1 reads SGHAT; CDR2 reads FQNNGV. The CDR3 runs to 15 residues. Full variable domain (outside the CDR3, taken from reference TRBV11-2 and TRBJ2-5): EAGVAQSPRYKIIEKRQSVAFWCNPISGHATLYWYQQILGQGPKLLIQFQNNGVVDDSQLPKDRFSAERLKGVDSTLKIQPAKLEDSAVYLCASSSLQGAGETQYFGPGTRLLVL.

Regarding this clonotype: Given a much more abundant clone one base away, this may be a read error. The chain has TRBV28 and TRBJ1-6; no reliable D call. The length of the CDR3 is 13 residues. Trimming stripped 4 bases from V and 11 bases from J, with 12 bases between. CDR1 and CDR2 from the germline V gene are MDHEN and SYDVKM. The DNA of the CDR3 is TGTGCCAGCAGTTCCCGGGCCAATCCACCCCTCCACTTT. Translated: CASSSRANPPLHF.

This clonotype was seen repeatedly, ten times or more. CDR3 residues: CSTRRVYEQYF. CDR3 nucleotide sequence: TGCAGCACACGGCGGGTATACGAGCAGTACTTC. The rearrangement joins TRBV20-1 to TRBJ2-7, with a tentative D call TRBD2 (5 bases). Germline loops: CDR1 DFQATT, CDR2 SNEGSKA (reference sequence). The CDR3 loop spans 11 amino acids.

This clonotype was seen many times. The chain is built from TRBV16 and TRBJ2-1; 9 bases agree with TRBD2. This CDR3 is built from 13 residues. The germline gives CDR1 KGHSY, CDR2 FQNENV. J gave up 6 bases and V 9 bases, and 6 bases lay outside the gene matches. The CDR3 bases are TGTGCCAGTTGGACTAGCGCGATCAATGAGCAGTTCTTC. This gives the protein CASWTSAINEQFF.

Details on this clonotype: A much larger clone sits a single nucleotide away, making a read error possible. This CDR3 fails to terminate in the conserved phenylalanine or tryptophan, so it likely reflects a read error. V and J are TRBV11-1 and TRBJ2-7, with D hard to call. CDR1 is SGHAT, CDR2 FQDESV, per germline (reference sequence). CDR3 length: 14 residues. V was trimmed by 5 bases and J by 2 bases, leaving 13 bases between them. CDR3 protein: CASSPRRSPYEQYS. CDR3 nucleotides: TGTGCCAGCAGCCCCAGACGGAGCCCCTACGAGCAGTACTCC.

This clonotype was picked up many times. The gene calls are TRBV30 and TRBJ2-7; D tentatively reads TRBD1 or TRBD2 (5 bases each). The CDR3 is 12 amino acids. Germline V gene sequence: CDR1 GTSNPN, CDR2 SVGIG (reference sequence). V was pared by 4 bases and J by 5 bases, with 12 bases between. CDR3 nucleotide sequence: TGTGCCTGGACCAGGGAGCAGGACGAGCAGTACTTC. Its translation is CAWTREQDEQYF. The full variable domain, completed using reference TRBV30 and TRBJ2-7, is SQTIHQWPATLVQPVGSPLSLECTVEGTSNPNLYWYRQAAGRGLQLLFYSVGIGQISSEVPQNLSASRPQDRQFILSSKKLLLSDSGFYLCAWTREQDEQYFGPGTRLTVT.

This clonotype was picked up a small number of times. This rearrangement joins TRBV14 to TRBJ1-1; weak D call: TRBD1 (5 bases). The germline V and J ends were trimmed by 3 bases and 1 base, with 15 bases remaining between them. Germline CDR1 and CDR2: SGHDN and FVKESK. This CDR3 comprises 16 residues. CDR3 bases: TGTGCCAGCAGCCAGAGAATCAGGGAGGGGAACACTGAAGCTTTCTTT. Translated: CASSQRIREGNTEAFF. Full variable domain (outside the CDR3, taken from reference TRBV14 and TRBJ1-1): EAGVTQFPSHSVIEKGQTVTLRCDPISGHDNLYWYRRVMGKEIKFLLHFVKESKQDESGMPNNRFLAERTGGTYSTLKVQPAELEDSGVYFCASSQRIREGNTEAFFGQGTRLTVV.

This clonotype was seen repeatedly, ten times or more. The chain combines TRBV28 with TRBJ1-5; TRBD1 matches 10 bases. The germline V gene encodes CDR1 MDHEN and CDR2 SYDVKM. The CDR3 runs to 20 residues. Losses at the gene ends were 5 bases for V and 0 bases for J; bases not matched to a gene: 16. The CDR3 bases are TGTGCCAGCAGTGTTACCGGGACAGGGGTTTTGGAATCTAGCAATCAGCCCCAGCATTTT. Protein sequence: CASSVTGTGVLESSNQPQHF.

The chain links TRBV5-1 to TRBJ2-7; no clear D. V was cut by 4 bases and J by 4 bases, with 18 bases left in between. Germline V gives CDR1 SGHRS, CDR2 YFSETQ. The CDR3 runs 15 residues. The DNA of the CDR3 is TGCGCCAGCAGCCGAACGACCCCAGGAGCTTACGAGCAGTACTTC. Translating it yields CASSRTTPGAYEQYF.

Regarding this clonotype: A much larger clone differs from this one at a single base, so this may be a read error. The chain employs TRBV15 and TRBJ2-5; TRBD1 matches at 10 bases. The J segment lost 6 bases and the V segment lost 4 bases, leaving 8 bases of the junction unmatched. Germline V gives CDR1 LNHNV, CDR2 YYDKDF (reference sequence). This CDR3 has 15 amino acids. The DNA for the CDR3 is TGTGCCACCAGCACGTGGACAGGGGGAGGGAAGACCCAGTACTTC. Translation gives CATSTWTGGGKTQYF. The full variable domain, in which reference TRBV15 and TRBJ2-5 provide the parts outside the CDR3, is DAMVIQNPRYQVTQFGKPVTLSCSQTLNHNVMYWYQQKSSQAPKLLFHYYDKDFNNEADTPDNFQSRRPNTSFCFLDIRSPGLGDTAMYLCATSTWTGGGKTQYFGPGTRLLVL.

J is TRBJ1-4 and V is TRBV20-1; D ambiguous. The V end was cut by 6 bases, the J end by 5 bases, with 7 bases between. This CDR3 region has 11 residues. Germline assignment: CDR1 DFQATT and CDR2 SNEGSKA (reference sequence). The CDR3 here is CSAPRNEKLFF. DNA of the CDR3: TGCAGTGCCCCGAGAAATGAAAAACTGTTTTTT.

The V call is TRBV25-1, the J call TRBJ2-2; 7 bases line up with TRBD1. V was pared by 6 bases and J by 4 bases, with 8 bases of the junction left unmatched. In germline, CDR1 is MGHDK, CDR2 SYGVNS. This CDR3 contains 15 residues. The CDR3: CASSSRQGFTGELFF. CDR3 in DNA: TGTGCCAGCAGCTCGAGACAGGGATTCACCGGGGAGCTGTTTTTT.

About this clonotype: A much larger clonotype is one base distant, so this may be a read error. The chain uses TRBV20-1 and TRBJ2-5; no clear D gene. Germline V CDR1 and CDR2: DFQATT, SNEGSKA (reference sequence). The CDR3 is 13 residues long. V was trimmed by 3 bases and J by 1 base, leaving 9 bases between them. This chain's CDR3 is CSASERSQETQYF. The CDR3 bases are TGCAGTGCTAGCGAACGCAGCCAAGAGACCCAGTACTTC.

This clonotype was picked up a small number of times. This chain connects TRBV5-1 to TRBJ2-2, with 10 nucleotides matching TRBD2. Losses at the gene ends were 4 bases for V and 7 bases for J; bases not matched to a gene: 10. The CDR3 is 16 amino acids. Looked up from germline, CDR1 is SGHRS and CDR2 is YFSETQ. The CDR3 is CASSPLAGEDSGELFF. CDR3 bases: TGCGCCAGCAGCCCGCTAGCGGGAGAGGATAGCGGGGAGCTGTTTTTT. The full variable domain, in which reference TRBV5-1 and TRBJ2-2 provide the parts outside the CDR3, is KAGVTQTPRYLIKTRGQQVTLSCSPISGHRSVSWYQQTPGQGLQFLFEYFSETQRNKGNFPGRFSGRQFSNSRSEMNVSTLELGDSALYLCASSPLAGEDSGELFFGEGSRLTVL.

This clonotype occurred many times. The chain uses TRBV20-1 and TRBJ1-1; D unresolved. Germline CDR1 reads DFQATT; CDR2 reads SNEGSKA (reference sequence). This CDR3 is built from 12 residues. V lost 1 base and J 1 base, leaving 4 bases between the germline ends. The CDR3 here is CSARGGNTEAFF. Written as DNA, the CDR3 is TGCAGTGCTAGAGGTGGGAACACTGAAGCTTTCTTT.

This clonotype was detected only a few times. This chain joins TRBV5-1 and TRBJ1-5; tentative D call: TRBD1 (5 bases). The length of the CDR3 is 15 residues. Germline V gene sequence: CDR1 SGHRS, CDR2 YFSETQ. Trimming cost V 0 bases and J 5 bases, with 12 bases left between them. CDR3 nucleotide sequence: TGCGCCAGCAGCTTGGATATAGGGGCTGATCAGCCCCAGCATTTT. It translates to CASSLDIGADQPQHF.

J is TRBJ2-1 and V is TRBV20-1, with 7 bases aligning to TRBD2. Germline loops: CDR1 DFQATT, CDR2 SNEGSKA (reference sequence). After removal of 1 base from V and 4 bases from J, the junction contained 16 bases not matched to a gene. The length of the CDR3 is 18 residues. The CDR3 DNA reads TGCAGTGCTAGAGCGCGATGGGGGGGAGCGGGAATTTACAATGAGCAGTTCTTC. This sequence encodes CSARARWGGAGIYNEQFF.

Regarding this clonotype: A clone one base away is much larger, so this may be a read error. The rearrangement links TRBV28 to TRBJ1-4; D not resolved. The germline CDR1 and CDR2 sequences are MDHEN and SYDVKM. This CDR3 is 11 amino acids long. The DNA of the CDR3 is TGTGCCAGCAGTTCAAATGGGGAACTGCTTTTT. Translating it yields CASSSNGELLF.

At least ten counts were recorded for this clonotype. The chain carries TRBV4-1 and TRBJ2-2, with 7 bases fitting TRBD2. V lost 0 bases to trimming and J lost 3 bases; unmatched junction nucleotides: 7. The germline CDR1 and CDR2 sequences are MGHRA and YSYEKL. The CDR3 covers 17 residues. The CDR3 region has the DNA TGCGCCAGCAGCCAAGACGAACTAGCGCGGGACACCGGGGAGCTGTTTTTT. Translating it yields CASSQDELARDTGELFF.

This clonotype was detected ten times or more. The chain uses TRBV12-5 and TRBJ1-1; D is possibly TRBD1 (5 bases). Germline loops: CDR1 LGHNT, CDR2 FRNRAP. V dropped 0 bases and J dropped 3 bases, with 8 bases sitting between them. The CDR3 spans 14 residues. CDR3 in amino acids: CASGLVRDDTEAFF. The CDR3 DNA reads as TGTGCTAGTGGTTTGGTAAGGGACGACACTGAAGCTTTCTTT.